A single sample gave rise to the 25 T cell receptor beta chains below, sequenced in a study of early T cells in non-severe SARS-CoV-2 infection. TCRdb fed the 5' RACE reads into MiXCR, producing one record per CDR3 protein. The sample lists 60,000 to 75,000 distinct CDR3 sequences; 9% to 10% were seen once. Material: whole blood, obtained at baseline. Source of these receptors: an adult who was a healthcare worker with PCR-confirmed SARS-CoV-2 infection or an uninfected control (not recorded which).

CDR3: CSARDHGASGRVNEQFF. The CDR3 nucleotides are TGCAGTGCTAGAGATCATGGGGCTAGCGGGAGAGTAAATGAGCAGTTCTTC. The V and J genes are TRBV20-1 and TRBJ2-1; TRBD2 matches 10 bases. Germline V CDR1 and CDR2: DFQATT, SNEGSKA (reference sequence). This CDR3 is built from 17 residues. V shed 0 bases, J shed 7 bases, and the junction held 12 bases outside the gene matches.

This clonotype was seen repeatedly, ten times or more. The V call is TRBV20-1, the J call TRBJ1-5; 9 bases match TRBD1. Germline CDR1 is DFQATT and CDR2 is SNEGSKA (reference sequence). Trimming at V came to 6 bases and at J to 5 bases, leaving 2 bases not matched to a gene. This CDR3 comprises 12 residues. The CDR3 region is CSATGGDQPQHF. In nucleotides, the CDR3 is TGCAGTGCCACAGGGGGCGATCAGCCCCAGCATTTT.

The chain employs TRBV14 and TRBJ2-7; D unresolved. Trimming removed 1 base at V and 3 bases at J, with 7 bases between. This CDR3 region has 13 residues. CDR1 is SGHDN, CDR2 FVKESK, per germline. The CDR3 nucleotides read TGTGCCAGCAGCCAAGGGCAACGCTACGAGCAGTACTTC. Its translation is CASSQGQRYEQYF.

This clonotype was counted at least ten times. The chain has TRBV27 and TRBJ2-2; D gene unclear. This CDR3 is 12 amino acids long. Between the trimmed V and J ends, which lost 6 bases and 2 bases, there was a span of 4 bases. CDR1 and CDR2 (germline): MNHEY, SMNVEV (reference sequence). CDR3 in amino acids: CASSQNTGELFF. The CDR3 DNA is TGTGCCAGCAGCCAAAACACCGGGGAGCTGTTTTTT.

The V gene is TRBV2, the J gene TRBJ1-1, with 10 bases identical to TRBD1. CDR3 size: 14 residues. With 7 bases clipped from V and 6 bases from J, the junction kept 8 bases outside the gene matches. The germline V gene encodes CDR1 SNHLY and CDR2 FYNNEI. The CDR3 sequence: CASKSTGGIAEAFF. CDR3 bases: TGTGCCAGCAAGTCGACAGGGGGCATAGCTGAAGCTTTCTTT.

Many counts were recorded for this clonotype. The rearrangement uses TRBV4-3 and TRBJ2-1, with 9 bases identical to TRBD1. Trimming cost V 0 bases and J 3 bases; bases outside gene matches: 3. Germline CDR1 and CDR2: LGHNA and YSLEER. The CDR3 extends over 16 amino acids. The chain's CDR3 is CASSQEDRGDYNEQFF. CDR3 coding DNA: TGCGCCAGCAGCCAAGAGGACAGGGGTGACTACAATGAGCAGTTCTTC.

V gene TRBV20-1 combines with J gene TRBJ1-2; no clear D. The CDR3 is made up of 12 amino acids. The V gene's germline CDR1 is DFQATT and CDR2 SNEGSKA (reference sequence). V lost 0 bases and J lost 4, with 6 bases in between. CDR3 bases: TGCAGTGCTAGAGATTTAGGCTATGGCTACACCTTC. It translates to CSARDLGYGYTF.

This clonotype occurred many times. The chain joins TRBV4-2 to TRBJ2-1; D unclear. Trimming left V 0 bases short and J 7 bases short, with 13 bases between. The length of the CDR3 is 15 residues. The germline V gene encodes CDR1 LGHNA and CDR2 YNFKEQ. The CDR3 region has the DNA TGTGCCAGCAGCCAAGATTCGGCAGAGAATAATGAGCAGTTCTTC. It encodes CASSQDSAENNEQFF.

The chain carries TRBV27 and TRBJ1-1; D call uncertain. Trimming removed 1 base from V and 1 base from J, with 4 bases in between. The CDR3 extends over 13 amino acids. CDR1 is MNHEY, CDR2 SMNVEV, per germline (reference sequence). The CDR3 loop is CASSLWKNTEAFF. Written as DNA, the CDR3 is TGTGCCAGCAGTTTATGGAAGAACACTGAAGCTTTCTTT.

In this sample, this clonotype turned up many times. The J gene is TRBJ2-3, the V gene TRBV6-2 or TRBV6-3, with 8 positions matching TRBD1. The CDR3 runs 15 residues. The germline CDR1 and CDR2 sequences are MNHEY and SVGEGT. V shed 2 bases, J shed 1 base, and the junction held 2 bases outside the gene matches. The DNA for the CDR3 is TGTGCCAGCAGTTACACAGGGGGAGGCACAGATACGCAGTATTTT. Amino acid sequence: CASSYTGGGTDTQYF.

In its sample, this clonotype was seen a few times. The CDR3 DNA reads as TGTGCCAGCAGTCCAGGGACAGGGACTACGAACACCATATATTTT. It translates to CASSPGTGTTNTIYF. The V call is TRBV12-3 or TRBV12-4, the J call TRBJ1-3; 9 nucleotides line up with TRBD1. V shed 5 bases and J 7 bases; nucleotides not matched to a gene: 9. The CDR3 runs to 15 residues.

This clonotype came up a few times. The chain links TRBV9 to TRBJ2-1; either TRBD1 or TRBD2 may supply D (6 bases each). Germline loops: CDR1 SGDLS, CDR2 YYNGEE. V gave up 4 bases and J gave up 6 bases, with 23 bases separating them. The CDR3 has 17 amino acids. The CDR3 bases are TGTGCCAGCAGCCCCAGCGGGCGGCAGGGGCTATCCAATGAGCAGTTCTTC. Its translation is CASSPSGRQGLSNEQFF.

There are many counts of this clonotype. The chain couples TRBV20-1 to TRBJ2-7; D perhaps matches TRBD2 (7 bases). V lost 3 bases, J lost 1 base, and 13 bases lay in between. Germline V CDR1 and CDR2: DFQATT, SNEGSKA (reference sequence). This CDR3 region has 14 residues. The chain's CDR3 is CSASGGRGSYEQYF. The CDR3 region has the DNA TGCAGTGCTAGCGGGGGGCGCGGGTCCTACGAGCAGTACTTC.

The chain recombines TRBV28 with TRBJ1-4; D is unclear. Germline CDR1 MDHEN, CDR2 SYDVKM. The CDR3 extends over 11 amino acids. Deletions cut 8 bases from V and 4 bases from J, with 5 bases between. Here the CDR3 reads CASGINEKLFF. As DNA, the CDR3 is TGTGCCAGCGGAATTAATGAAAAACTGTTTTTT.

This clonotype was counted a few times. This rearrangement joins TRBV6-5 to TRBJ2-6; D is ambiguous. V gave up 6 bases and J gave up 0 bases, with 9 bases separating them. In germline, CDR1 is MNHEY, CDR2 SVGAGI. CDR3 length: 15 residues. The CDR3 DNA follows: TGTGCCAGCAGCCCGCTGACCTCTGGGGCCAACGTCCTGACTTTC. Protein sequence: CASSPLTSGANVLTF.

This clonotype has a count of ten or more. V gene TRBV20-1 combines with J gene TRBJ2-1; TRBD2 is a possible D gene (6 bases). There are 16 residues in the CDR3. Trimming pared 5 bases from V and 4 bases from J, leaving 21 bases between. Germline V gives CDR1 DFQATT, CDR2 SNEGSKA (reference sequence). CDR3 coding DNA: TGCAGTGCTCGCCCCCGTTCGGGGACTTCGTACAATGAGCAGTTCTTC. Protein: CSARPRSGTSYNEQFF.

The J gene is TRBJ2-1, the V gene TRBV12-5, with D unresolved. CDR1 is LGHNT, CDR2 FRNRAP, per germline. The CDR3 is 12 amino acids. Trimming cost V 6 bases and J 8 bases, with 11 bases left between them. For the CDR3, the DNA is TGTGCTAGTGGGGGCCGGGCGGATGAGCAGTTCTTC. It encodes CASGGRADEQFF.

This clonotype was seen a few times. The chain recombines TRBV12-3 or TRBV12-4 with TRBJ2-7; D could derive from TRBD1 or TRBD2 (6 bases each). The CDR3 sequence is 14 residues long. The V and J ends lost 4 bases and 2 bases respectively, with 12 bases between them. In nucleotides, the CDR3 is TGTGCCAGCAGTTCCTTAGGGGGGCCCTACGAGCAGTACTTC. Translating gives CASSSLGGPYEQYF.

About this clonotype itself: A single base separates this from a much larger clone, so it may be a read error. The chain couples TRBV29-1 to TRBJ2-3; 8 bases line up with TRBD2. The CDR3 length is 15 residues. Looked up from germline, CDR1 is SQVTM and CDR2 is ANQGSEA. Trimming cost V 7 bases and J 2 bases; bases outside gene matches: 11. The CDR3 DNA is TGCAGCGCAAAAAGGGCAGCGGGGGCCACAGATACGCAGTATTTT. It is translated as CSAKRAAGATDTQYF.

The chain is built from TRBV19 and TRBJ1-5, with D tentatively TRBD1 (5 bases). Trimming removed 8 bases at V and 3 bases at J, with 11 bases between. The germline V gene has CDR1 LNHDA and CDR2 SQIVND (reference sequence). The CDR3 loop spans 13 amino acids. CDR3 amino acids: CASGRQINQPQHF. CDR3 DNA sequence: TGTGCCAGTGGTAGACAGATCAATCAGCCCCAGCATTTT.

This clonotype was counted ten times or more. For the CDR3, the DNA is TGTGCCAGCAGTTACTCTACGGGGGGAGCTAATGAAAAACTGTTTTTT. Translating gives CASSYSTGGANEKLFF. The chain is built from TRBV6-5 and TRBJ1-4, with D possibly TRBD1 on 5 matching bases. CDR1 MNHEY and CDR2 SVGAGI come from the germline V gene. Trimming left V 0 bases short and J 3 bases short, with 11 bases between. This CDR3 has 16 residues.

This clonotype came up many times. The chain is built from TRBV24-1 and TRBJ2-3; D remains unclear. Germline loops: CDR1 KGHDR, CDR2 SFDVKD. Trimming left V 6 bases short and J 2 bases short, with 8 bases between. There are 13 residues in the CDR3. CDR3 in amino acids: CATSWAATDTQYF. In nucleotides, the CDR3 is TGTGCCACCAGTTGGGCAGCCACAGATACGCAGTATTTT.

The V call is TRBV11-1, the J call TRBJ2-5; TRBD1 might be the D (5 bases). V dropped 0 bases and J dropped 5 bases, with 13 bases sitting between them. The CDR3 length is 15 residues. Germline V gene lookup returns CDR1 SGHAT and CDR2 FQDESV (reference sequence). The CDR3 DNA reads TGTGCCAGCAGCTTAGCGGCAGGGTTGTTCGAGACCCAGTACTTC. This gives the protein CASSLAAGLFETQYF.

This clonotype was seen repeatedly, ten times or more. The chain is built from TRBV12-3 or TRBV12-4 and TRBJ2-1, with 8 nucleotides matching TRBD1. Germline trimming cut 5 bases from V and 6 bases from J; bases unmatched to any gene: 3. This CDR3 region has 13 residues. In nucleotides, the CDR3 is TGTGCCAGCAGTCTAGGGACAGGCAATGAGCAGTTCTTC. Its translation is CASSLGTGNEQFF.

This clonotype was detected ten times or more. The rearrangement joins TRBV12-3 or TRBV12-4 to TRBJ2-7; 14 positions agree with TRBD2. The CDR3 covers 18 residues. The junction had 7 bases not matched to a gene; V was cut back by 2 bases and J by 1 base. The CDR3: CASSLFMTSGRASYEQYF. Here the CDR3 DNA reads TGTGCCAGCAGTTTATTTATGACTAGCGGGAGGGCTTCCTACGAGCAGTACTTC.